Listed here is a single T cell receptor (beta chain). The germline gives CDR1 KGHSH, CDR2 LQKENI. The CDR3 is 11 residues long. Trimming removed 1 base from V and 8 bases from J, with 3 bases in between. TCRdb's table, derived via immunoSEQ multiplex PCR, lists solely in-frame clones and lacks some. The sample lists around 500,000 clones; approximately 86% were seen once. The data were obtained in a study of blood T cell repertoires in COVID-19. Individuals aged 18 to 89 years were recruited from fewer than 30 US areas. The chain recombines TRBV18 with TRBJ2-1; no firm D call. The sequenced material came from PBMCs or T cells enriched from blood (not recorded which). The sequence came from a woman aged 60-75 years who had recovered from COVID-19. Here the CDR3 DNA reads TGTGCCAGCTCACCACTAGATGAGCAGTTCTTC. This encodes CASSPLDEQFF.